This TCR beta chain came from a study of blood T cell repertoires in COVID-19. Whole-study context: Collection of acute and convalescent COVID-19 samples took place in the United States, Italy and Spain. T cells, B-cell-depleted T cells, or PBMCs provided the cDNA or gDNA that served as material.

Cohorts were based on clinical histories the participants reported. Germline lookup yields CDR1 SGHRS and CDR2 YFSETQ. This CDR3 spans 13 amino acids. The V and J ends lost 5 bases and 3 bases respectively, with 11 bases between them. Clones were sequenced by immunoSEQ multiplex PCR, and TCRdb holds only the in-frame ones, with some missing. This sample carries under 250,000 clones, roughly nine tenths of them seen once, and the ten largest clones take over 3%. V usage is TRBV5-1 and J usage is TRBJ1-1; D is ambiguous. Specimen: PBMCs or T cells enriched from blood (not recorded which). The receptor comes from a woman under 30 in a cohort exposed to, infected with or recovered from COVID-19 (not recorded which). CDR3 region: CASSSTGYTEAFF. The DNA of the CDR3 is TGCGCCAGCAGTAGTACGGGGTACACTGAAGCTTTCTTT.